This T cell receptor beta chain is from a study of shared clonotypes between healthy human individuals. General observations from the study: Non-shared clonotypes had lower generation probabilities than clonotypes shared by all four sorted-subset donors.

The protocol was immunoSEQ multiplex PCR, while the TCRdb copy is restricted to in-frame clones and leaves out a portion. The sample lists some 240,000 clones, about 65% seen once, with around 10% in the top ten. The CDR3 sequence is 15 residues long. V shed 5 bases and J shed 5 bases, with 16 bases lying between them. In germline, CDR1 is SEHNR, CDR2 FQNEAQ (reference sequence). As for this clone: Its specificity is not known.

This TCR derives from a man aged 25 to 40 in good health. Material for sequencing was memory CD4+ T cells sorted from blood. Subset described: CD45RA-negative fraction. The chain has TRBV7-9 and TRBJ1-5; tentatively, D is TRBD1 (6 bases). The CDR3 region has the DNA TGTGCCAGCAGCCGCTTCGCAGGGGCCGATCAGCCCCAGCATTTT. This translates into CASSRFAGADQPQHF.